This T cell receptor (beta chain) was identified in a study of human T cells and chemical hapten exposure. TCRdb processed the RACE reads anew with MiXCR; each CDR3 protein has one entry. The sample lists approximately 82,000 distinct CDR3 sequences, around 6.7% occurring once. As for time point: patch test 2, 6 weeks after DPC sensitization. The treatment here: therapeutic diphenylcyclopropenone sensitization with weekly scalp DPC. V lost 4 bases and J 9 bases, leaving 14 bases between the germline ends. The CDR3 is made up of 13 amino acids. Germline-derived CDR1 and CDR2 are ENHRY and SYGVKD. This clonotype was seen many times.

The chain links TRBV10-3 to TRBJ2-3, with D possibly TRBD1 on 6 matching bases. The sequencing used whole blood, collected in connection with sensitization to the hapten diphenylcyclopropenone (DPC). This sequence was found in a woman aged 25-40 years with alopecia areata. Some clones in this sample may be carry-over from other donors' samples. The CDR3 sequence is CAISGVGQQTQYF. In DNA form, the CDR3 reads TGTGCCATCAGTGGAGTAGGACAGCAGACGCAGTATTTT.